The clone carrying this T cell receptor (beta chain) appeared a few times. In the CD4+ fraction, cells were divided into CD45RA+ naive and CD45RA-negative memory subsets. This CDR3 is built from 13 residues. Germline loops: CDR1 SGHTA, CDR2 FQGTGA. V was shortened by 5 bases and J by 5 bases, with 12 bases between the two germline ends. Sequencing used immunoSEQ multiplex PCR; TCRdb keeps in-frame clones, though not all of them. The data show 950,000 to 1,300,000 clones, roughly 80% seen once. This record belongs to a study of shared clonotypes between healthy human individuals. The sequencing input was memory CD4+ T cells sorted from blood. Described subset: CD45RA-negative fraction. V and J are TRBV7-3 and TRBJ2-5, with D tentatively TRBD2 (7 bases). The receptor was derived from a young man in good health. This CDR3 is CASSRGAKETQYF. The CDR3 DNA sequence: TGTGCCAGCAGCCGGGGGGCGAAGGAGACCCAGTACTTC.